Detailed here is one T cell receptor beta chain. This sample is drawn from a study of memory CD4+ T cells and cytomegalovirus serostatus. Single viable CD3+CD4+CD8-CD45RO+ cells were sorted as the memory CD4+ T cells. After thawing, CD4+ T cells were positively selected. TCRdb's table, derived via immunoSEQ multiplex PCR, lists solely in-frame clones and lacks some. The data contain some 80,000 clones, roughly 80% of them seen just once; the ten biggest clones take up around 0.8%. This CDR3 spans 14 amino acids. Germline assignment: CDR1 MNHNY and CDR2 SVGAGI (reference sequence). V was clipped by 7 bases and J by 1 base, with 11 bases between them.

The sequenced sample consisted of memory CD4+ T cells from blood. V is TRBV6-6 and J is TRBJ1-5; D gene uncertain. This TCR derives from an adult in good health and CMV-seronegative. The CDR3 spells CASKGPESNQPQHF. The CDR3 nucleotides read TGTGCCAGCAAGGGTCCGGAGAGCAATCAGCCCCAGCATTTT.